A single TCR beta chain is shown here with its context. MiXCR was run by TCRdb on the PCR reads, yielding one entry per CDR3 protein. The repertoire has more than 85,000 distinct CDR3 sequences, about 52% of them found once; the top ten carry around 10%. These data belong to a study of CDR3 diversity in severe acne. The V segment lost 4 bases and the J segment 4 bases; nucleotides outside the gene matches: 6. This CDR3 region has 15 residues. Germline V lookup: CDR1 SGHNT, CDR2 YENEEA. The chain combines TRBV11-3 with TRBJ2-3; TRBD2 matches 9 bases. Input material: blood. This TCR came from a male donor in good health, serving as a control. CDR3 sequence reads: CASSSRTSEADTQYF. The CDR3 DNA is TGTGCCAGCAGCTCCCGGACTAGCGAGGCAGATACGCAGTATTTT.